Listed below are T cell receptor beta chains from one sample, sequenced in a study of blood T cell repertoires in COVID-19. Only in-frame clones appear in the TCRdb table, and some are missing; sequencing was by immunoSEQ multiplex PCR. The profile shows about 150,000 clones, 80% to 90% of them singletons. Sample: PBMCs or T cells enriched from blood (not recorded which). These receptors were taken from a woman aged 50 to 60 who had recovered from COVID-19. CDR3s include the opening cysteine and the closing phenylalanine or tryptophan. A D gene is named only where the DNA matches it firmly. Only part of the rows carry a size: once, few, many, or a class if the clone is expanded.

14	TRBD2	TRBV27	TRBJ2-1	once	TGTGCCAGCCGGACTAGCGGGAGAAGCAATGAGCAGTTCTTC	CASRTSGRSNEQFF
15	TRBD1	TRBV28	TRBJ1-5	-	TGTGCCAGCATCTCGAGGGACAGGGTGTATCAGCCCCAGCATTTT	CASISRDRVYQPQHF
18	-	TRBV11-3	TRBJ2-3	once	TGTGCCAGCAGCTTAGATAGATCGGCAGCGGGTAGCACAGATACGCAGTATTTT	CASSLDRSAAGSTDTQYF
17	-	TRBV7-9	TRBJ1-4	-	TGTGCCAGCAGCTTTCCCTCTCGCAGGGGAGCGAGCGAAAAACTGTTTTTT	CASSFPSRRGASEKLFF
12	-	TRBV7-2	TRBJ2-3	once	TGTGCCAGCAGCATTATCACAGATACGCAGTATTTT	CASSIITDTQYF
15	TRBD2	TRBV7-2	TRBJ2-1	-	TGTGCCAGCAGCGAAAGGACTAGCGGGAGAAGTGAGCAGTTCTTC	CASSERTSGRSEQFF
15	-	TRBV15	TRBJ2-2	-	TGTGCCACCAGCAGAGATCGAGGCAGCACCGGGGAGCTGTTTTTT	CATSRDRGSTGELFF
17	-	TRBV7-5	TRBJ1-1	-	TGTGCCAGAAGCTTAAACGGCAGGGGAGATGAAGACACTGAAGCTTTCTTT	CARSLNGRGDEDTEAFF
12	-	TRBV19	TRBJ2-7	-	TGTGCCAGTAGCAACAGGGCCTACGAGCAGTACTTC	CASSNRAYEQYF
13	TRBD1	TRBV6-4	TRBJ2-1	-	TGTGCCAGCAGTGACGGACAGGGCTTTGAGCAGTTCTTC	CASSDGQGFEQFF
15	-	TRBV28	TRBJ1-6	-	TGTGCCAGCAGCCGATTGGGCCTTAATAATTCACCCCTCCACTTT	CASSRLGLNNSPLHF
17	TRBD1	TRBV11-2	TRBJ1-3	once	TGTGCCAGCAGCCCGGCCACAGGGGCCACCTTTTGGAACACCATATATTTT	CASSPATGATFWNTIYF
15	-	TRBV2	TRBJ1-1	-	TGTGCCAGCAGTCTCGGTGGGAGCGCGAACACTGAAGCTTTCTTT	CASSLGGSANTEAFF
13	-	TRBV29-1	TRBJ1-1	-	TGCAGCGTTGAGTCTGGGCGGGCCACTGAAGCTTTCTTT	CSVESGRATEAFF
15	TRBD2	TRBV7-2	TRBJ2-7	once	TGTGCCAGCAGCGTGGGACTAGCGGCGGCCTACGAGCAGTACTTC	CASSVGLAAAYEQYF
15	-	TRBV19	TRBJ1-1	-	TGTGCCAGTAGTCCCCTCTTCCCAGGGAACACTGAAGCTTTCTTT	CASSPLFPGNTEAFF
18	TRBD1	TRBV19	TRBJ1-6	-	TGTGCCAGTAGTATCTTTTCGACAGGGAGCTCCTATAATTCACCCCTCCACTTT	CASSIFSTGSSYNSPLHF
15	TRBD2	TRBV3-1/TRBV3-2	TRBJ2-1	-	TGTGCCAGCAGCCGGGCGGGGGGCATACCTGTTGAGCAGTTCTTC	CASSRAGGIPVEQFF
13	-	TRBV12-5	TRBJ2-1	-	TGTGCTAGTGGTCTGACAGGGCGGGGTGAGCAGTTCTTC	CASGLTGRGEQFF
13	TRBD1	TRBV18	TRBJ1-2	-	TGTGCCAGCTCACCAGAGCAGGGGGTTGGCTACACCTTC	CASSPEQGVGYTF
15	TRBD1	TRBV19	TRBJ1-3	-	TGTGCCAGCACCTCGGGACAGGGCTCTGGAAACACCATATATTTT	CASTSGQGSGNTIYF